This T cell receptor beta chain was recorded in a study of memory CD4+ T cells and cytomegalovirus serostatus (dated by TCRdb to the late 2010s). As for the study more broadly: The roughly 35 healthy Belgian adults in the cohort included 9 who were CMV seropositive and some 25 who were CMV seronegative. CD4+ memory TCRbeta repertoires of a Belgian cohort with known cytomegalovirus serostatus were sequenced in order to replicate a published TCR-based CMV serostatus classifier.

A FACSAria II was used to sort memory CD4+ T cells, defined as single viable CD3+CD4+CD8-CD45RO+ cells. CMV serostatus was determined with a Roche Elecsys assay detecting serum IgG against CMV pp150, pp28, p38 and p52. Once the samples were thawed, total CD4+ T cells were enriched through positive selection using CD4 magnetic microbeads. The samples came from a different study that was designed specifically to examine the CD4+ T cell memory repertoire. Following standard operating procedures, peripheral blood mononuclear cells were isolated and cryopreserved, while serum was kept at -80 degrees C. CD3-PerCP (BW264/56), CD4-APC (RPA-T4), CD45RO-PE (UCHT1) and CD8-Pacific Orange (3B5) antibodies were used for staining, and non-viable cells were excluded with Sytox blue. Genomic DNA was extracted from sorted cells with the Quick-DNA Microprep Kit. Amplification of TCRbeta DNA was done with the immunoSEQ hsTCRbeta kit, following the protocol from the manufacturer. TCRbeta libraries were sequenced on an Illumina MiSeq instrument. The authors' pipeline ran thus. Once out-of-frame sequences had been removed, millions of distinct TCRbeta sequences were left, which works out to an average of about 71,000 per individual. Each individual was scored using the number of around 180 previously reported CMV-associated TCRbeta sequences that the individual carried and the total number of productive distinct TCRbeta sequences. A beta-binomial model was reimplemented in Python, and scikit-learn random forests with default parameters were trained on data from the US cohort. Classifier performance on the Belgian cohort was summarized as median AUC with percentile confidence intervals over 10,000 bootstrap iterations. The table comes from immuneACCESS by way of TCRdb, which keeps in-frame sequences with V and J called. Part of the clones is missing from these tables; in studies checked, under half for an unresolved V gene and the rest for unknown reasons. The V and J calls and clone size come from that table; D and trimming were worked out from the DNA. Present in this sample are about 67,000 clones, more than 75% of which were seen just once. The ten largest clones capture around 4.3% of the sample.

The CDR3 sequence holds 15 residues, the cysteine and phenylalanine included. CDR3 DNA only is kept here, 45 bases in frame from base 1. V loses 0 bases, J loses 8 bases, and the germline ends lie 16 bases apart. The germline V gene sets CDR1 to SGHDN and CDR2 to FVKESK. Turning to this clone: Its binding antigen is unknown. Base qualities are not provided; no much larger clone lies one nucleotide away.

Findings and caveats that apply to the study as a whole: Among the roughly 160 previously reported CMV-associated TCRbeta sequences, some 62 showed up in the CD4+ memory repertoires, with each one found in between one and five individuals. On the Belgian cohort, the classifier based on the original framework reached a median bootstrapped AUC of about 0.95, with a 95% CI of 0.76-1.00. Only CD4+CD45RO+ memory cells were sequenced, in contrast to the original study, which included naive and memory CD4+ and CD8+ populations. The results were read as suggesting that the CMV-associated TCR signature is, for the most part, present in the CD4+ memory repertoire. CMV serostatus prediction reached a median bootstrapped AUC of around 0.95 with the original framework and just under 0.93 with a US-trained random forest.

Material for sequencing was memory CD4+ T cells from blood. The origin of this receptor is an adult in good health and CMV-seropositive. The rearranged chain carries TRBV14 and TRBJ1-2; the D gene cannot be resolved reliably. The sequenced DNA: TGTGCCAGCAGCCAAGATTGGGGTAATTCAGACGGCTACACCTTC. Protein translation: CASSQDWGNSDGYTF.